Each of the 17 T cell receptor beta chains below was sequenced from the same sample in a study of blood T cell repertoires in COVID-19. Sequencing was performed with immunoSEQ multiplex PCR; in TCRdb, only in-frame clones are kept and a portion is missing. This table holds about 47,000 clones, about 81% found once. Sequencing was carried out using peripheral blood. These receptors were collected from a human donor with acute or convalescent COVID-19. The donor label of this sample is uncertain.

V and J are TRBV6-4 and TRBJ2-2; 11 bases map to TRBD2. V was pared by 3 bases and J by 7 bases, with 4 bases of the junction left unmatched. CDR3 length: 15 amino acids. Germline values: CDR1 MRHNA, CDR2 SNTAGT. The CDR3 region has the DNA TGTGCCAGCAGTGAACTAGCGGGAGTTAGCGGGGAGCTGTTTTTT. It codes for CASSELAGVSGELFF.

A single count supports this clone. The chain employs TRBV7-2 and TRBJ2-5, with 8 bases identical to TRBD2. Germline values: CDR1 SGHTA, CDR2 FQGNSA. V lost 6 bases and J lost 2; bases outside the gene matches: 8. The CDR3 consists of 15 residues. CDR3 sequence reads: CASRRISGGQETQYF. CDR3 bases: TGTGCCAGCAGACGTATAAGCGGGGGACAAGAGACCCAGTACTTC.

V gene TRBV4-3 combines with J gene TRBJ1-1; D is uncertain. Germline loops: CDR1 LGHNA, CDR2 YSLEER. The CDR3 sequence is 13 residues long. With 1 base removed from V and 3 bases from J, the gap between germline ends came to 6 bases. The CDR3 coding sequence is TGCGCCAGCAGCCAAGCGGGAGACACTGAAGCTTTCTTT. This codes for CASSQAGDTEAFF.

This rearrangement joins TRBV27 to TRBJ1-2; possibly TRBD1 for D (6 bases). The CDR3 runs to 13 residues. Looked up from germline, CDR1 is MNHEY and CDR2 is SMNVEV (reference sequence). Trimming cost V 2 bases and J 8 bases, with 12 bases left between them. This CDR3 reads CASSLTGWGGYTF. The CDR3 bases are TGTGCCAGCAGTTTAACAGGGTGGGGGGGCTACACCTTC.

This clone was detected a few times. The rearrangement links TRBV5-1 to TRBJ1-1; 9 positions match TRBD1. Trimming removed 4 bases from V and 4 bases from J; junction bases left unmatched: 5. From germline, CDR1 is SGHRS and CDR2 YFSETQ. The CDR3 sequence is 14 residues long. CDR3 sequence reads: CASSTGQGSTEAFF. Written as DNA, the CDR3 is TGCGCCAGCAGCACTGGACAGGGGAGCACTGAAGCTTTCTTT.

This rearrangement joins TRBV9 to TRBJ2-1, with 10 bases that match TRBD2. The CDR3 runs 15 residues. Germline-derived CDR1 and CDR2 are SGDLS and YYNGEE. Losses at the gene ends were 2 bases for V and 3 bases for J; bases not matched to a gene: 2. The DNA of the CDR3 is TGTGCCAGCAGCGTGGCTAGCGGGGGCTACAATGAGCAGTTCTTC. This gives the protein CASSVASGGYNEQFF.

The rearrangement uses TRBV4-2 and TRBJ2-2, with 9 nucleotides matching TRBD2. Germline CDR1 reads LGHNA; CDR2 reads YNFKEQ. CDR3 length equals 18 residues. J gave up 4 bases and V 4 bases, and 13 bases lay outside the gene matches. The CDR3 here is CASSRERQRGVGTGELFF. The CDR3 DNA reads as TGTGCCAGCAGCCGGGAACGGCAGCGGGGGGTTGGCACCGGGGAGCTGTTTTTT.

This sequence joins TRBV7-2 and TRBJ1-3; a weak D match, TRBD1 (6 bases). Trimming stripped 3 bases from V and 0 bases from J, with 12 bases between. The CDR3 has 16 residues. Germline V gene data show CDR1 as SGHTA and CDR2 as FQGNSA. CDR3 sequence reads: CASSLYRANSGNTIYF. The CDR3 DNA is TGTGCCAGCAGCTTGTACAGGGCCAACTCTGGAAACACCATATATTTT.

V usage is TRBV7-2 and J usage is TRBJ1-1; TRBD1 might be the D (6 bases). Germline CDR1 reads SGHTA; CDR2 reads FQGNSA. This CDR3 is built from 15 residues. The ends were cut back, 2 bases at V and 1 base at J, with 11 bases in the middle. The CDR3 region is CASSLNGQTNTEAFF. As DNA, the CDR3 is TGTGCCAGCAGCTTAAACGGACAGACGAACACTGAAGCTTTCTTT.

J is TRBJ2-4 and V is TRBV24-1, with TRBD1 as a possible D gene (5 bases). Per the germline V gene, CDR1 is KGHDR and CDR2 is SFDVKD. This CDR3 contains 16 residues. The germline V and J ends were trimmed by 3 bases and 1 base, with 12 bases remaining between them. This CDR3 reads CATSDARVEAKNIQYF. The CDR3 DNA follows: TGTGCCACCAGTGATGCCAGGGTCGAGGCCAAAAACATTCAGTACTTC.

As DNA, the CDR3 is TGTGCCAGCAGCTTACAGGGAAAGGACACCTTC. Translated, it gives CASSLQGKDTF. The chain employs TRBV7-2 and TRBJ1-2; D is perhaps TRBD1 (5 bases). CDR1 and CDR2 from the germline V gene are SGHTA and FQGNSA. CDR3 length: 11 amino acids. The ends were cut back, 2 bases at V and 12 bases at J, with 10 bases in the middle.

The chain recombines TRBV6-2 or TRBV6-3 with TRBJ2-5, with 8 bases fitting TRBD2. V lost 0 bases and J lost 5; bases outside the gene matches: 8. The CDR3 is made up of 16 amino acids. Germline CDR1 and CDR2: MNHEY and SVGEGT. CDR3 residues: CASSYSSLAVVETQYF. The CDR3 bases are TGTGCCAGCAGTTACTCGTCACTAGCGGTCGTGGAGACCCAGTACTTC.

The genes are TRBV7-9 and TRBJ2-5, with D perhaps TRBD1 (5 bases). The CDR3 consists of 15 residues. V gave up 1 base and J gave up 7 bases, with 16 bases separating them. The germline V gene has CDR1 SEHNR and CDR2 FQNEAQ (reference sequence). In nucleotides, the CDR3 is TGTGCCAGCAGCTTAGGGGTAGGGGCCACGGGGACCCAGTACTTC. Translated: CASSLGVGATGTQYF.

The chain employs TRBV24-1 and TRBJ1-2, with 9 nucleotides matching TRBD1. Germline loops: CDR1 KGHDR, CDR2 SFDVKD. The CDR3 covers 17 residues. V lost 3 bases to trimming and J lost 0 bases; unmatched junction nucleotides: 7. CDR3 amino acids: CATSDPGQGRPNYGYTF. Written as DNA, the CDR3 is TGTGCCACCAGTGATCCGGGACAGGGCCGTCCTAACTATGGCTACACCTTC.

The CDR3 loop reads CASSSGTGNNSPLHF. The CDR3 bases are TGCGCCAGCAGCTCGGGGACAGGGAATAATTCACCCCTCCACTTT. The J gene is TRBJ1-6, the V gene TRBV5-1; 9 bases agree with TRBD1. The ends lost 3 bases at V and 5 bases at J; junction bases unmatched: 3. This CDR3 is built from 15 residues. Germline loops: CDR1 SGHRS, CDR2 YFSETQ.

This clone has just one count. In the same sample, other DNA sequences code for this CDR3. This chain uses TRBV7-6 with TRBJ2-1, with 8 positions matching TRBD1. CDR3 size: 16 residues. After removal of 3 bases from V and 0 bases from J, the junction contained 4 bases not matched to a gene. Germline CDR1 and CDR2: SGHVS and FNYEAQ. The CDR3 nucleotides are TGTGCCAGCAGCTTCTTGACAGGGGACTCCTACAATGAGCAGTTCTTC. Protein: CASSFLTGDSYNEQFF.

This rearrangement joins TRBV13 to TRBJ2-3; a possible D gene is TRBD1 (5 bases). The V gene lost 7 bases and the J gene lost 3 bases, with 11 bases spanning the gap. The CDR3 has 13 amino acids. Germline CDR1 reads PRHDT; CDR2 reads FYEKMQ (reference sequence). CDR3 sequence (DNA): TGTGCCAGCACAGGGATGGAAACAGATACGCAGTATTTT. Amino acid sequence: CASTGMETDTQYF.